These 18 T cell receptor beta chains came from one sample sequenced in a study of OX40 agonist ivuxolimab in advanced cancers. TCRdb keeps only in-frame clones here, not all; method: immunoSEQ multiplex PCR. Seen here are some 66,000 clones, 85% observed once, and the top ten hold about 0.83%. The sequenced sample was CD4+ or CD8+ T cells sorted from blood, obtained in a trial of the OX40 agonist ivuxolimab. These receptors came from an adult with an advanced solid tumor such as melanoma, head and neck, liver or kidney cancer.

This clone was seen once. The chain employs TRBV30 and TRBJ1-5; no firm D call. V was cut by 2 bases and J by 4 bases, with 6 bases left in between. Germline CDR1 and CDR2: GTSNPN and SVGIG (reference sequence). The CDR3 consists of 12 residues. CDR3 coding DNA: TGTGCCTGGAGTTTCCAAAATCAGCCCCAGCATTTT. Its translation: CAWSFQNQPQHF.

The rearrangement uses TRBV19 and TRBJ1-1, with 8 bases that match TRBD1. Losses at the gene ends were 6 bases for V and 1 base for J; bases not matched to a gene: 10. CDR1 is LNHDA and CDR2 is SQIVND in the germline V gene (reference sequence). This CDR3 spans 16 amino acids. CDR3 sequence reads: CASSPYGQGGNTEAFF. CDR3 coding DNA: TGTGCCAGTAGCCCATACGGACAGGGCGGGAACACTGAAGCTTTCTTT.

The chain recombines TRBV5-1 with TRBJ1-1, with D possibly TRBD1 on 5 matching bases. Per the germline V gene, CDR1 is SGHRS and CDR2 is YFSETQ. CDR3 size: 14 residues. V lost 4 bases and J 0 bases, leaving 10 bases between the germline ends. DNA for the CDR3: TGCGCCAGCAGCCCGGGACGGTTGAACACTGAAGCTTTCTTT. It is translated as CASSPGRLNTEAFF.

The gene calls are TRBV2 and TRBJ1-6; TRBD1 matches 7 bases. The CDR3 extends over 13 amino acids. Germline CDR1 reads SNHLY; CDR2 reads FYNNEI. The V segment lost 8 bases and the J segment 8 bases; nucleotides outside the gene matches: 6. The CDR3 sequence is CASVDRRDSPLHF. DNA for the CDR3: TGTGCCAGCGTGGACAGGCGGGATTCACCCCTCCACTTT. The whole variable domain, remainder taken from reference TRBV2 and TRBJ1-6, is EPEVTQTPSHQVTQMGQEVILRCVPISNHLYFYWYRQILGQKVEFLVSFYNNEISEKSEIFDDQFSVERPDGSNFTLKIRSTKLEDSAMYFCASVDRRDSPLHFGNGTRLTVT.

J is TRBJ1-5 and V is TRBV12-5; 7 bases align to TRBD1. The CDR3 has 16 residues. V was pared by 0 bases and J by 3 bases, with 5 bases of the junction left unmatched. Germline V lookup: CDR1 LGHNT, CDR2 FRNRAP. Here the CDR3 reads CASGLVPGQVNQPQHF. In DNA form, the CDR3 reads TGTGCTAGTGGTTTGGTACCTGGACAGGTCAATCAGCCCCAGCATTTT. Based on the CDR3 plus reference TRBV12-5 and TRBJ1-5, the full variable domain is DARVTQTPRHKVTEMGQEVTMRCQPILGHNTVFWYRQTMMQGLELLAYFRNRAPLDDSGMPKDRFSAEMPDATLATLKIQPSEPRDSAVYFCASGLVPGQVNQPQHFGDGTRLSIL.

This clone was seen a handful of times. Here the CDR3 reads CASSPRGVTPRARGYTF. CDR3 coding DNA: TGTGCCAGCAGCCCCAGAGGGGTGACCCCCCGGGCGAGAGGCTACACCTTC. The rearrangement links TRBV28 to TRBJ1-2; D perhaps matches TRBD1 (5 bases). Between the trimmed V and J ends, which lost 6 bases and 8 bases, there was a span of 28 bases. The CDR3 length is 17 residues. Germline V gene data show CDR1 as MDHEN and CDR2 as SYDVKM.

The chain employs TRBV6-6 and TRBJ1-3; D unclear. Trimming pared 4 bases from V and 0 bases from J, leaving 10 bases between. Germline values: CDR1 MNHNY, CDR2 SVGAGI (reference sequence). The CDR3 consists of 15 residues. CDR3 sequence: CASSFMASSGNTIYF. The CDR3, as DNA: TGTGCCAGCAGTTTTATGGCCAGCTCTGGAAACACCATATATTTT.

Comments on this clone: Additional DNA sequences in this sample encode the identical CDR3. This chain connects TRBV19 to TRBJ2-7; D is possibly TRBD2 (5 bases). Trimming left V 3 bases short and J 1 base short, with 19 bases between. In germline, CDR1 is LNHDA, CDR2 SQIVND (reference sequence). This CDR3 has 17 residues. CDR3 sequence reads: CASSIRHGTSGSYEQYF. CDR3 nucleotide sequence: TGTGCCAGTAGTATCCGACACGGAACTAGTGGATCCTACGAGCAGTACTTC.

The chain couples TRBV4-2 to TRBJ1-1, with 7 bases fitting TRBD1. With 0 bases clipped from V and 1 base from J, the junction kept 5 bases outside the gene matches. CDR1 and CDR2 (germline): LGHNA, YNFKEQ. There are 16 residues in the CDR3. CDR3 nucleotide sequence: TGTGCCAGCAGCCAAGAAATGGACAGGAGGAACACTGAAGCTTTCTTT. Translated, it gives CASSQEMDRRNTEAFF.

Only a few counts were recorded for this clone. The chain uses TRBV11-2 and TRBJ1-1; D is perhaps TRBD1 (5 bases). V gave up 1 base and J gave up 0 bases, with 9 bases separating them. This CDR3 comprises 15 residues. From germline, CDR1 is SGHAT and CDR2 FQNNGV. CDR3 bases: TGTGCCAGCAGCTTAGTCCGACAGATGAACACTGAAGCTTTCTTT. Its protein is CASSLVRQMNTEAFF.

V gene TRBV7-9 combines with J gene TRBJ2-1; D ambiguous. Germline V gene lookup returns CDR1 SEHNR and CDR2 FQNEAQ (reference sequence). CDR3 size: 12 residues. V gave up 5 bases and J gave up 5 bases, with 7 bases separating them. In DNA form, the CDR3 reads TGTGCCAGCAGCCCCGTGAACAATGAGCAGTTCTTC. Protein sequence: CASSPVNNEQFF.

The chain joins TRBV28 to TRBJ2-1, with D perhaps matching TRBD1 or TRBD2 (6 bases each). The CDR3 contains 13 residues. V was cut by 7 bases and J by 4 bases, with 11 bases left in between. Germline V lookup: CDR1 MDHEN, CDR2 SYDVKM. CDR3 bases: TGTGCCAGCATAGGAGGGGGTTACAATGAGCAGTTCTTC. This codes for CASIGGGYNEQFF.

The chain carries TRBV5-1 and TRBJ2-7; 8 nucleotides agree with TRBD1. V lost 4 bases and J lost 5; bases outside the gene matches: 11. The CDR3 has 15 residues. Germline-derived CDR1 and CDR2 are SGHRS and YFSETQ. DNA for the CDR3: TGCGCCAGCAGCGCTCCCGGGACAGGCGTCGACGAGCAGTACTTC. Translated, it gives CASSAPGTGVDEQYF. Full variable domain (remainder filled in from reference TRBV5-1 and TRBJ2-7): KAGVTQTPRYLIKTRGQQVTLSCSPISGHRSVSWYQQTPGQGLQFLFEYFSETQRNKGNFPGRFSGRQFSNSRSEMNVSTLELGDSALYLCASSAPGTGVDEQYFGPGTRLTVT.

The chain links TRBV2 to TRBJ1-5, with 7 bases lining up with TRBD1. Germline CDR1 reads SNHLY; CDR2 reads FYNNEI. The CDR3 length is 15 residues. Germline trimming cut 7 bases from V and 3 bases from J; bases unmatched to any gene: 9. CDR3: CASKTQGQINQPQHF. CDR3 coding DNA: TGTGCCAGCAAAACCCAGGGACAGATCAATCAGCCCCAGCATTTT.

The count of this clone is one. The J gene is TRBJ2-5, the V gene TRBV7-2; D is perhaps TRBD2 (6 bases). The CDR3 totals 14 residues. Deletions cut 1 base from V and 4 bases from J, with 10 bases between. Germline CDR1 SGHTA, CDR2 FQGNSA. The CDR3 loop is CASSLGVSGETQYF. The CDR3 bases are TGTGCCAGCAGCTTAGGCGTTAGCGGAGAGACCCAGTACTTC.

The chain uses TRBV28 and TRBJ1-3; unclear D gene. The CDR3 sequence is 14 residues long. Between the trimmed V and J ends, which lost 2 bases and 4 bases, there was a span of 9 bases. Germline V gene data show CDR1 as MDHEN and CDR2 as SYDVKM. DNA for the CDR3: TGTGCCAGCAGTTTAGAGGGTCGCGGAAACACCATATATTTT. This gives the protein CASSLEGRGNTIYF.

The V call is TRBV5-1, the J call TRBJ2-5; a weak D match, TRBD1 (5 bases). Germline V gene sequence: CDR1 SGHRS, CDR2 YFSETQ. Deletions cut 2 bases from V and 1 base from J, with 15 bases between. There are 16 residues in the CDR3. The DNA of the CDR3 is TGCGCCAGCAGCTTAGGAAGGGGTGGAGTCCAAGAGACCCAGTACTTC. This gives the protein CASSLGRGGVQETQYF.

The rearrangement joins TRBV5-4 to TRBJ1-2; no firm D call. Trimming removed 1 base from V and 2 bases from J, with 9 bases in between. Germline lookup yields CDR1 SGHNT and CDR2 YYREEE (reference sequence). The CDR3 length is 14 residues. This CDR3 reads CASSLRTVNYGYTF. The CDR3 DNA reads TGTGCCAGCAGCTTGCGAACGGTAAACTATGGCTACACCTTC. The variable domain in full, with the rest retrieved from reference TRBV5-4 and TRBJ1-2, is ETGVTQSPTHLIKTRGQQVTLRCSSQSGHNTVSWYQQALGQGPQFIFQYYREEENGRGNFPPRFSGLQFPNYSSELNVNALELDDSALYLCASSLRTVNYGYTFGSGTRLTVV.